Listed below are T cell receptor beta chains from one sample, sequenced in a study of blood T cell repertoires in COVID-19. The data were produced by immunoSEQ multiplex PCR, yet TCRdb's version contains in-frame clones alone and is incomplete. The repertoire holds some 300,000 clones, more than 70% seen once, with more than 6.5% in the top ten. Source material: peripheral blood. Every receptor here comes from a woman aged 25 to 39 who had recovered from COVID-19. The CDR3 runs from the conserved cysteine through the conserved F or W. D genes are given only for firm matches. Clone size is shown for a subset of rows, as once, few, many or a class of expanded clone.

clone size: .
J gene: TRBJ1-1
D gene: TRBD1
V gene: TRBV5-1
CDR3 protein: CASSLGDRGWDTEAFF
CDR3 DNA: TGCGCCAGCAGCTTGGGGGACAGGGGGTGGGACACTGAAGCTTTCTTT

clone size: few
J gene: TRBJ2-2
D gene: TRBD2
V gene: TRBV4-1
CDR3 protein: CASSQPARAGGSGELFF
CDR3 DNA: TGCGCCAGCAGCCAACCCGCCCGAGCGGGGGGCTCCGGGGAGCTGTTTTTT

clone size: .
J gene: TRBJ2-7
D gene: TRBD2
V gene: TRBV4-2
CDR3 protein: CASSGAGTSGPYEQYF
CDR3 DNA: TGTGCCAGCAGCGGGGCCGGGACTAGCGGCCCCTACGAGCAGTACTTC

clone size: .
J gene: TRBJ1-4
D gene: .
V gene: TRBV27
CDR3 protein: CASSPLGRGKLFF
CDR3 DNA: TGTGCCAGCAGTCCCCTAGGTCGGGGAAAACTGTTTTTT

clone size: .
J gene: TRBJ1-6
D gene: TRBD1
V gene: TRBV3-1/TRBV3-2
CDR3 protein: CASSPLGRGHNSPLHF
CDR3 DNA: TGTGCCAGCAGTCCCCTAGGCAGGGGGCATAATTCACCCCTCCACTTT

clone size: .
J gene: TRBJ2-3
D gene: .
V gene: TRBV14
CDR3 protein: CASSPLDTTTDTQYF
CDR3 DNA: TGTGCCAGCAGCCCATTGGACACAACCACAGATACGCAGTATTTT

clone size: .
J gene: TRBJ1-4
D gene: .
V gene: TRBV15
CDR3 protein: CATSEGHFNEKLFF
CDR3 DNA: TGTGCCACCAGCGAGGGACACTTCAATGAAAAACTGTTTTTT

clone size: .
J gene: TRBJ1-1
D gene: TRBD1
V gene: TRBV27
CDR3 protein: CASSKGGLGTEAFF
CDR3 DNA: TGTGCCAGCAGCAAAGGGGGCCTGGGCACTGAAGCTTTCTTT

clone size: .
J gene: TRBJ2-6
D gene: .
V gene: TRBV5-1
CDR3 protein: CASSLQVSGANVLTF
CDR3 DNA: TGCGCCAGCAGCTTGCAGGTCTCTGGGGCCAACGTCCTGACTTTC

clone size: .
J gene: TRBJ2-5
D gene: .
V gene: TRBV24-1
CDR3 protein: CATSDYTGLETQYF
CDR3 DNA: TGTGCCACCAGTGACTACACAGGGCTGGAGACCCAGTACTTC

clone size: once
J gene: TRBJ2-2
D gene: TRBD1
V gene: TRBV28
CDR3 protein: CASSSPGTANTGELFF
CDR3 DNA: TGTGCCAGCAGTTCGCCCGGGACAGCGAACACCGGGGAGCTGTTTTTT

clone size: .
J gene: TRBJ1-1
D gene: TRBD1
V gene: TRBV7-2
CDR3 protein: CASNDRGSAEAFF
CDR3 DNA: TGTGCCAGCAACGACAGGGGGAGCGCTGAAGCTTTCTTT

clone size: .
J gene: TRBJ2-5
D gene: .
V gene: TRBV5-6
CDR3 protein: CASSLWGYSGHQETQYF
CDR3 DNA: TGTGCCAGCAGCTTGTGGGGATATTCAGGGCATCAAGAGACCCAGTACTTC

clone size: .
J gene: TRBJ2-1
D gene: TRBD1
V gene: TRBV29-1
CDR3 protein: CSVRTGVLNEQFF
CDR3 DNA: TGCAGCGTTAGGACAGGGGTCCTGAATGAGCAGTTCTTC

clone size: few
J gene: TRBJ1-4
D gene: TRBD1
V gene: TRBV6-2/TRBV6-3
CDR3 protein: CASSYTGTGYEKLFF
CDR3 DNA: TGTGCCAGCAGTTATACCGGGACAGGCTATGAAAAACTGTTTTTT

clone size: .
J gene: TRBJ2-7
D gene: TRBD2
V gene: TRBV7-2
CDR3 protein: CASSFRTSSLIEQYF
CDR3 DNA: TGTGCCAGCAGCTTCCGGACTAGCTCTTTAATTGAGCAGTACTTC

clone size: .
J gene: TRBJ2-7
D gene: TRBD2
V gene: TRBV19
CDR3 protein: CASSSGTSGGAHFNEQYF
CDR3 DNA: TGTGCCAGTAGTTCCGGGACTAGCGGGGGGGCACATTTCAACGAGCAGTACTTC

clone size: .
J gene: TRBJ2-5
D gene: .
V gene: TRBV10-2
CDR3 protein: CASTQQVGLETQYF
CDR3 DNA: TGCGCCAGCACACAGCAGGTCGGTTTGGAGACCCAGTACTTC

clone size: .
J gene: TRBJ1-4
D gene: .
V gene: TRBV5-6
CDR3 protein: CASSSQGTNEKLFF
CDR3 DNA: TGTGCCAGCAGCTCCCAGGGGACTAATGAAAAACTGTTTTTT

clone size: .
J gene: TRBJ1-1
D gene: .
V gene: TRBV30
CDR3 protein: CAWSYPDRLNTEAFF
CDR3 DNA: TGTGCCTGGAGTTATCCGGACAGACTGAACACTGAAGCTTTCTTT

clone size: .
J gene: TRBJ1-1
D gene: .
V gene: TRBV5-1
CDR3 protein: CASSHRGAVNEAFF
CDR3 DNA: TGCGCCAGCAGCCATCGGGGGGCGGTGAATGAAGCTTTCTTT

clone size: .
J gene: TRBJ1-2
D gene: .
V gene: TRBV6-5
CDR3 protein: CASSLREGYGYTF
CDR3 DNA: TGTGCCAGCAGTCTTCGGGAAGGCTATGGCTACACCTTC

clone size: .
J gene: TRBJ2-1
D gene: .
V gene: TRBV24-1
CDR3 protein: CATSDPPGDVIF
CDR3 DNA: TGTGCCACCAGTGATCCCCCGGGGGATGTGATCTTC

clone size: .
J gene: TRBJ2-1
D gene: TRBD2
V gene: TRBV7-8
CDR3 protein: CASSLLTSGVVEQFF
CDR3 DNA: TGTGCCAGCAGCTTATTGACTAGCGGGGTTGTGGAGCAGTTCTTC

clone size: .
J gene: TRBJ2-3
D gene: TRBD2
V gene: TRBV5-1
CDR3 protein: CASSLGPSGGAETQYF
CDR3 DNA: TGCGCCAGCAGCTTGGGGCCTAGCGGGGGGGCCGAAACGCAGTATTTT

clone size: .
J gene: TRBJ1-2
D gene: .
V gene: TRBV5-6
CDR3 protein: CASSLADSQYYGYTF
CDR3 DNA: TGTGCCAGCAGCTTGGCGGACAGCCAATACTATGGCTACACCTTC

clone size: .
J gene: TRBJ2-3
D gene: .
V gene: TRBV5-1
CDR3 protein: CASSLAGGTDTQYF
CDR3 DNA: TGCGCCAGCAGCTTGGCCGGGGGCACAGATACGCAGTATTTT

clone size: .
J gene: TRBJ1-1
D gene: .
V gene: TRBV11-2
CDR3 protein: CASSLGPPGAFF
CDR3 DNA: TGTGCCAGCAGCTTAGGCCCGCCGGGAGCTTTCTTT

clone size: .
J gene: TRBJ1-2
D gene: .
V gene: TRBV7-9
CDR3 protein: CASSLLVSTYGYTF
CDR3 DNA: TGTGCCAGCAGCTTATTAGTGTCCACCTATGGCTACACCTTC

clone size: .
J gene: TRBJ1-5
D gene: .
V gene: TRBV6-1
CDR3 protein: CASSERNQPQHF
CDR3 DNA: TGTGCCAGCAGTGAGCGGAATCAGCCCCAGCATTTT

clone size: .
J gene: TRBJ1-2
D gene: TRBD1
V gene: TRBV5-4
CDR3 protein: CASSHGQGITNYGYTF
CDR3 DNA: TGTGCCAGCAGCCATGGACAGGGGATAACTAACTATGGCTACACCTTC

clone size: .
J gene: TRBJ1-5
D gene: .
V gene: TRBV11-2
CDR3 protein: CASSPRHSNQPQHF
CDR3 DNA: TGTGCCAGCAGCCCGCGACACAGCAATCAGCCCCAGCATTTT

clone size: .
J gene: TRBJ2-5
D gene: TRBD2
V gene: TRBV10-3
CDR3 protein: CAISTPGTSGEETQYF
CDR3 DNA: TGTGCCATCAGTACCCCCGGGACTAGCGGGGAAGAGACCCAGTACTTC

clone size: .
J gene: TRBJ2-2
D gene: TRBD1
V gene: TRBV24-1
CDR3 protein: CATSRQGRTGELFF
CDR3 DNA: TGTGCCACCAGTAGACAGGGGCGCACCGGGGAGCTGTTTTTT

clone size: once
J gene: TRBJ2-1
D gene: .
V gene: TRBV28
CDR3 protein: CASSGGLYNEQFF
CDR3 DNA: TGTGCCAGCAGCGGGGGGCTGTACAATGAGCAGTTCTTC

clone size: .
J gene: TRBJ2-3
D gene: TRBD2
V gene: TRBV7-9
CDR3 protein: CASRVGEIGSGDSTDTQYF
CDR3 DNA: TGTGCCAGCAGGGTGGGCGAAATTGGTAGCGGGGACAGCACAGATACGCAGTATTTT

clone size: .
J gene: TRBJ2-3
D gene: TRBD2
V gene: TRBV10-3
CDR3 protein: CAISDGGATDTQYF
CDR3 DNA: TGTGCCATCAGCGACGGGGGGGCCACAGATACGCAGTATTTT